This TCR beta chain is drawn from a study of CD8+CD57+ T cells in acquired aplastic anemia. Previously, flow cytometry had revealed CD8+CD57+ cell expansion in the patients chosen for sequencing. Trimming stripped 1 base from V and 7 bases from J, with 11 bases between. Looked up from germline, CDR1 is SGHAT and CDR2 is FQDESV (reference sequence). CDR3 length equals 14 residues. Using genomic DNA as the template, TCR beta VDJ and CDR3 profiling was carried out. TCRdb analysed the reads with MiXCR anew, one entry per CDR3 protein. The table has roughly 120,000 distinct CDR3 sequences, about 60% seen once; the top ten hold roughly 30%.

The chain combines TRBV11-1 with TRBJ2-1; D is possibly TRBD1 (6 bases). The source material was sorted CD4+, CD8+, or CD8+CD57+ T cells (not recorded which) from PBMCs. This clonotype was sampled from a human donor with aplastic anemia. The CDR3 region has the DNA TGTGCCAGCAGCTTAGTTGGGGGCCGAAATGAGCAGTTCTTC. Translation: CASSLVGGRNEQFF.